These 16 T cell receptor beta chains were sequenced from one sample in a study of T-cell reconstitution after alpha-beta-depleted transplantation in children. Researchers prepared the TCRbeta library using unique molecular identifiers, the study reports. TCRdb passed the PCR reads through MiXCR, listing each CDR3 protein once. The sample records about 640,000 distinct CDR3 sequences, 16% being singletons. The sample was PBMCs from the stem cell graft donor, taken from the stem cell graft. The receptors were sampled from a human donor who donated a stem cell graft to a child with acute myeloid leukemia.

This clonotype has a count of ten or more. This chain connects TRBV12-3 or TRBV12-4 to TRBJ2-5; D tentatively fits TRBD1 or TRBD2 (5 bases each). V was shortened by 4 bases and J by 5 bases, with 23 bases between the two germline ends. This CDR3 is 17 amino acids long. The CDR3 protein is CASSWALKGRRGETQYF. CDR3 coding DNA: TGTGCCAGCAGTTGGGCCCTCAAGGGACGCCGAGGGGAGACCCAGTACTTC.

The V and J genes are TRBV5-1 and TRBJ2-1; possible D gene TRBD2, 5 bases. V shed 4 bases and J shed 2 bases, with 13 bases lying between them. The germline gives CDR1 SGHRS, CDR2 YFSETQ. This CDR3 region has 15 residues. CDR3 sequence reads: CASSLSSTAYNEQFF. The CDR3 region has the DNA TGCGCCAGCAGCCTATCTAGCACCGCCTACAATGAGCAGTTCTTC.

This clonotype was counted at least ten times. The chain employs TRBV29-1 and TRBJ1-2; 8 positions agree with TRBD1. The CDR3 spans 13 residues. The V segment lost 7 bases and the J segment 6 bases; nucleotides outside the gene matches: 10. Germline V lookup: CDR1 SQVTM, CDR2 ANQGSEA. CDR3 sequence: CSGGAGGWDGYTF. CDR3 sequence (DNA): TGCAGCGGGGGGGCAGGGGGCTGGGATGGCTACACCTTC.

The chain has TRBV20-1 and TRBJ1-5; TRBD1 aligns across 8 bases. The CDR3 extends over 20 amino acids. V lost 3 bases to trimming and J lost 6 bases; unmatched junction nucleotides: 25. CDR1 is DFQATT, CDR2 SNEGSKA, per germline (reference sequence). The CDR3 nucleotides read TGCAGTGCTAGGACCTCCAGGGACAGGACCTATAAGCAAGCTGGTCAGCCCCAGCATTTT. Its protein is CSARTSRDRTYKQAGQPQHF.

The DNA of the CDR3 is TGTGCCAGCAGCTTAGGTCAGAGGGGAACCTACAATGAGCAGTTCTTC. Translation gives CASSLGQRGTYNEQFF. The chain joins TRBV7-6 to TRBJ2-1, with D possibly called TRBD1 or TRBD2 (5 bases each). V dropped 1 base and J dropped 2 bases, with 12 bases sitting between them. CDR1 and CDR2 from the germline V gene are SGHVS and FNYEAQ. This CDR3 is built from 16 residues.

In this sample, this clonotype turned up many times. The J gene is TRBJ2-5, the V gene TRBV10-3; perhaps TRBD2 as D (5 bases). Germline assignment: CDR1 ENHRY and CDR2 SYGVKD. The CDR3 totals 15 residues. The V end lost 3 bases, the J end lost 5 bases, and 16 bases lay between the germline ends. CDR3 sequence (DNA): TGTGCCATCAGTGACCCGCGGGCAGCGAGCGAGACCCAGTACTTC. Its translation is CAISDPRAASETQYF.

The chain combines TRBV5-6 with TRBJ1-1; unclear D gene. This CDR3 contains 13 residues. With 2 bases removed from V and 4 bases from J, the gap between germline ends came to 9 bases. Looked up from germline, CDR1 is SGHDT and CDR2 is YYEEEE. Here the CDR3 DNA reads TGTGCCAGCAGCTTTGGGTATTTCACTGAAGCTTTCTTT. It specifies CASSFGYFTEAFF.

There are many counts of this clonotype. The chain couples TRBV10-1 to TRBJ2-3; 7 bases align to TRBD2. CDR1 is WNHNN and CDR2 is SYGVQD in the germline V gene (reference sequence). V gave up 8 bases and J gave up 5 bases; unmatched junction bases: 10. CDR3 length: 14 residues. The CDR3 here is CASGLGSGIDTQYF. The CDR3 DNA is TGCGCCAGCGGCCTCGGGAGCGGGATAGATACGCAGTATTTT.

This clonotype has at least ten counts. This chain connects TRBV15 to TRBJ2-7, with 7 nucleotides matching TRBD1. CDR1 is LNHNV and CDR2 is YYDKDF in the germline V gene (reference sequence). The CDR3 is 15 amino acids. Trimming took 2 bases from V and 0 from J; bases not matched to a gene: 4. CDR3 nucleotides: TGTGCCACCAGCAGATCCGGGACAGACTCCTACGAGCAGTACTTC. This translates into CATSRSGTDSYEQYF.

In this sample, this clonotype turned up a few times. This chain connects TRBV7-2 to TRBJ2-1, with TRBD2 matching 7 bases. The germline CDR1 and CDR2 sequences are SGHTA and FQGNSA. The CDR3 spans 14 residues. The V and J ends lost 6 bases and 4 bases, in that order; junction bases with no gene match: 6. The CDR3 bases are TGTGCCAGCAGGAGCGGGATCGATTACAATGAGCAGTTCTTC. As protein: CASRSGIDYNEQFF.

Worth noting for this clonotype: Being one base from a much bigger clone, this may be a read error. This sequence joins TRBV20-1 and TRBJ1-5; D is ambiguous. Germline CDR1 is DFQATT and CDR2 is SNEGSKA (reference sequence). The CDR3 contains 17 residues. V was clipped by 0 bases and J by 3 bases, with 18 bases between them. The DNA for the CDR3 is TGCAGTGCTAGAGATCAGAGGGAAGGAGGGTCCAATCAGCCCCAGCATTTT. Translated, it gives CSARDQREGGSNQPQHF.

For this clonotype: Just one base apart from a much larger clone, this may be a read error. The CDR3 loop reads CSASGAQNEQFF. The CDR3 nucleotides are TGCAGTGCTAGCGGGGCGCAGAATGAGCAGTTCTTC. The chain joins TRBV20-1 to TRBJ2-1; D tentatively fits TRBD1 or TRBD2 (5 bases each). CDR1 is DFQATT and CDR2 is SNEGSKA in the germline V gene (reference sequence). With 3 bases removed from V and 7 bases from J, the gap between germline ends came to 10 bases. The CDR3 loop spans 12 amino acids.

This clonotype showed up many times. This rearrangement joins TRBV20-1 to TRBJ2-1, with 8 bases identical to TRBD2. CDR3 length: 18 residues. Germline CDR1 reads DFQATT; CDR2 reads SNEGSKA (reference sequence). V was clipped by 5 bases and J by 0 bases; unmatched bases: 15. Here the CDR3 DNA reads TGCAGTGCTGCAAGGGAACTAGCGGTGAGCAGCTCCTACAATGAGCAGTTCTTC. It encodes CSAARELAVSSSYNEQFF.

J is TRBJ2-1 and V is TRBV7-7; D call uncertain. V lost 3 bases to trimming and J lost 8 bases, with 11 bases between them. This CDR3 contains 13 residues. CDR1 is SSHAT, CDR2 FNYEAQ, per germline (reference sequence). The CDR3 DNA follows: TGTGCCAGCAGCTTGTCCCTTAAGGATGAGCAGTTCTTC. Its protein product is CASSLSLKDEQFF.

In this sample, this clonotype turned up many times. This rearrangement joins TRBV6-1 to TRBJ2-5; 11 positions agree with TRBD2. Germline assignment: CDR1 MNHNS and CDR2 SASEGT. V shed 10 bases and J 5 bases; nucleotides not matched to a gene: 9. The CDR3 extends over 14 amino acids. The CDR3 DNA reads as TGTGCCACCACTCTAGCGGGGGGTGGGGAGACCCAGTACTTC. Residues: CATTLAGGGETQYF.

The chain combines TRBV25-1 with TRBJ2-7; D may match TRBD1 or TRBD2 (5 bases each). The germline V gene has CDR1 MGHDK and CDR2 SYGVNS. The germline V and J ends were trimmed by 4 bases and 4 bases, with 8 bases remaining between them. The CDR3 is made up of 12 amino acids. DNA of the CDR3: TGTGCCAGCAGTGGGTGGGGGTACGAGCAGTACTTC. This gives the protein CASSGWGYEQYF.